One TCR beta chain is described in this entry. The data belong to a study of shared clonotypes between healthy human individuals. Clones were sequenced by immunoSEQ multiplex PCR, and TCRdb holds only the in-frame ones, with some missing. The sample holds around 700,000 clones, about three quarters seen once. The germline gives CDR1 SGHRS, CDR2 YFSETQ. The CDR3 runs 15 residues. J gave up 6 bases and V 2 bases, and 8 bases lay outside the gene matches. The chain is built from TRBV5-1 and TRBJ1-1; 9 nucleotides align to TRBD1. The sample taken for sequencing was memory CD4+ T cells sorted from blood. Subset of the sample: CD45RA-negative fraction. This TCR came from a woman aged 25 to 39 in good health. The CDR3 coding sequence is TGCGCCAGCAGCTTAAACAGGGGGCCCGGGGCTGAAGCTTTCTTT. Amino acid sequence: CASSLNRGPGAEAFF. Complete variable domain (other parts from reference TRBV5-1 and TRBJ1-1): KAGVTQTPRYLIKTRGQQVTLSCSPISGHRSVSWYQQTPGQGLQFLFEYFSETQRNKGNFPGRFSGRQFSNSRSEMNVSTLELGDSALYLCASSLNRGPGAEAFFGQGTRLTVV.